The following is a TCR beta chain sequence with its context. This specimen comes from a study of blood T cell repertoires in COVID-19. Turning to the study itself: The origin of the acute and convalescent COVID-19 samples was the United States, Italy and Spain.

As processed by the authors: Scientists estimated how many nucleated cells there were by amplifying reference gene primers. Only in-frame clones appear in the TCRdb table, and some are missing; sequencing was by immunoSEQ multiplex PCR. Clone size and the V and J calls come from that table; the DNA yielded D and trimming. The sample lists approximately 500,000 clones; 70% to 90% were seen once. Individuals aged about 18 to 89 years were recruited from roughly 23 US areas. Clinical history as reported by participants underpinned cohort assignment. The CDR3 is 16 amino acids. Looked up from germline, CDR1 is LGHDT and CDR2 is YNNKEL (reference sequence). V was pared by 4 bases and J by 7 bases, with 17 bases between.

The receptor was isolated from a woman aged 40 to 50 who had recovered from COVID-19. This sequence joins TRBV3-1 (or the pseudogene TRBV3-2) and TRBJ1-6; tentatively, D is TRBD1 (6 bases). The source material was PBMCs or T cells enriched from blood (not recorded which). The CDR3 DNA reads TGTGCCAGCAGCCTCCTTGGGGGACAAGAAAATTCACCCCTCCACTTT. It yields the protein CASSLLGGQENSPLHF.